Following are 26 T cell receptor beta chains from one sample sequenced in a study of blood T cell repertoires in COVID-19 (dated by TCRdb to about 2020). Libraries came from the immunoSEQ multiplex PCR assay. TCRdb carries this immuneACCESS record with in-frame sequences only. Its versions omit some clonotypes, under half of them owing to an unresolved V gene in the studies checked, with the rest unexplained. The table for this sample lists 200,000 to 250,000 clones; roughly 85% of them were counted only once. In total, the top ten clones hold approximately 9.1% of the sample. Specimen: PBMCs or T cells enriched from blood (not recorded which). Receptors were obtained from a woman aged 45 to 65 with acute COVID-19.

V and J are TRBV3-1 (or the pseudogene TRBV3-2) and TRBJ1-2; maybe TRBD1 (6 bases). CDR1 is LGHDT, CDR2 YNNKEL, per germline (reference sequence). V lost 5 bases and J lost 6, with 16 bases in between. CDR3 length: 14 amino acids. CDR3 DNA sequence: TGTGCCAGCAGCGCCCGAGGGGGAGGGGATGGCTACACCTTC. Translating gives CASSARGGGDGYTF.

This chain joins TRBV7-3 and TRBJ1-1; D gene uncertain. The germline CDR1 and CDR2 sequences are SGHTA and FQGTGA. V lost 5 bases and J lost 0, with 10 bases in between. This CDR3 contains 14 residues. CDR3 coding DNA: TGTGCCAGCAGCCCTGGGCAGATGAACACTGAAGCTTTCTTT. Residues: CASSPGQMNTEAFF.

The rearrangement links TRBV18 to TRBJ1-2; D perhaps matches TRBD1 (6 bases). Trimming removed 2 bases at V and 2 bases at J, with 12 bases between. CDR1 KGHSH and CDR2 LQKENI come from the germline V gene. This CDR3 has 15 amino acids. CDR3 sequence reads: CASSPNFGGNYGYTF. In nucleotides, the CDR3 is TGTGCCAGCTCACCAAATTTTGGGGGCAACTATGGCTACACCTTC.

This chain uses TRBV4-3 with TRBJ1-1, with D perhaps TRBD1 (6 bases). This CDR3 spans 13 amino acids. The germline V gene encodes CDR1 LGHNA and CDR2 YSLEER. With 3 bases removed from V and 7 bases from J, the gap between germline ends came to 12 bases. CDR3 protein: CASSQEDSHEAFF. CDR3 nucleotides: TGCGCCAGCAGCCAGGAGGACAGCCATGAAGCTTTCTTT.

V is TRBV30 and J is TRBJ2-7; no clear D gene. Trimming removed 2 bases from V and 0 bases from J, with 11 bases in between. The germline gives CDR1 GTSNPN, CDR2 SVGIG (reference sequence). The CDR3 spans 14 residues. Here the CDR3 reads CAWSWAKASYEQYF. In DNA, the CDR3 is TGTGCCTGGAGTTGGGCTAAGGCCTCCTACGAGCAGTACTTC.

This rearrangement joins TRBV7-9 to TRBJ2-7, with a possible D match to TRBD1 (5 bases). The CDR3 runs to 14 residues. CDR1 is SEHNR and CDR2 is FQNEAQ in the germline V gene (reference sequence). Between the trimmed V and J ends, which lost 5 bases and 0 bases, there was a span of 11 bases. The CDR3 protein is CASSPMGPSYEQYF. CDR3 nucleotides: TGTGCCAGCAGCCCCATGGGGCCCTCCTACGAGCAGTACTTC.

The J gene is TRBJ2-7, the V gene TRBV7-6; D perhaps matches TRBD2 (6 bases). V lost 7 bases, J lost 3 bases, and 22 bases lay in between. CDR1 is SGHVS, CDR2 FNYEAQ, per germline. The CDR3 sequence is 16 residues long. In DNA, the CDR3 is TGTGCCAGCATCCCCAGGCCCGGGGGAATAATCTACGAGCAGTACTTC. Its translation is CASIPRPGGIIYEQYF.

This clone was counted between two and nine times. The V and J genes are TRBV9 and TRBJ1-2; the match to TRBD1 covers 9 bases. Germline CDR1 SGDLS, CDR2 YYNGEE. The CDR3 is 15 amino acids. J was trimmed by 8 bases and V by 0 bases; bases with no gene match: 8. CDR3 sequence reads: CASSVDSGTGLGYTF. The DNA for the CDR3 is TGTGCCAGCAGCGTAGATAGCGGGACAGGGCTAGGCTACACCTTC.

The chain uses TRBV28 and TRBJ2-7; TRBD1 aligns across 9 bases. From germline, CDR1 is MDHEN and CDR2 SYDVKM. Germline trimming cut 6 bases from V and 5 bases from J; bases unmatched to any gene: 11. The CDR3 is 15 amino acids. CDR3 in amino acids: CASRAPGTGMHEQYF. The CDR3 DNA follows: TGTGCCAGCAGGGCCCCCGGGACAGGGATGCACGAGCAGTACTTC. Together with reference TRBV28 and TRBJ2-7, the CDR3 gives the full variable domain: DVKVTQSSRYLVKRTGEKVFLECVQDMDHENMFWYRQDPGLGLRLIYFSYDVKMKEKGDIPEGYSVSREKKERFSLILESASTNQTSMYLCASRAPGTGMHEQYFGPGTRLTVT.

DNA for the CDR3: TGTGCCAGTAGCCTCGACAGGGCTGAAGCTTTCTTT. Its protein product is CASSLDRAEAFF. The genes are TRBV19 and TRBJ1-1; TRBD1 matches at 7 bases. Germline CDR1 is LNHDA and CDR2 is SQIVND (reference sequence). V was clipped by 6 bases and J by 6 bases; unmatched bases: 4. This CDR3 comprises 12 residues.

In its sample, this clone was seen many times. CDR3 sequence: CASSPRQGRTDTQYF. CDR3 coding DNA: TGTGCCAGCAGCCCACGACAGGGTAGAACAGATACGCAGTATTTT. The J gene is TRBJ2-3, the V gene TRBV5-4; 7 bases agree with TRBD1. The germline gives CDR1 SGHNT, CDR2 YYREEE (reference sequence). This CDR3 region has 15 residues. Trimming cost V 4 bases and J 3 bases; bases outside gene matches: 8. Looking up the rest from reference TRBV5-4 and TRBJ2-3 gives the full variable domain: ETGVTQSPTHLIKTRGQQVTLRCSSQSGHNTVSWYQQALGQGPQFIFQYYREEENGRGNFPPRFSGLQFPNYSSELNVNALELDDSALYLCASSPRQGRTDTQYFGPGTRLTVL.

V gene TRBV9 combines with J gene TRBJ1-2; weak D call: TRBD1 (5 bases). V gave up 4 bases and J gave up 0 bases, with 19 bases separating them. Germline V lookup: CDR1 SGDLS, CDR2 YYNGEE. The CDR3 is made up of 17 amino acids. The CDR3 DNA is TGTGCCAGCAGCCTCGGACAACCTATTCACACTAACTATGGCTACACCTTC. The encoded protein is CASSLGQPIHTNYGYTF.

The V call is TRBV27, the J call TRBJ1-3; D unresolved. Germline V gene data show CDR1 as MNHEY and CDR2 as SMNVEV (reference sequence). V was clipped by 7 bases and J by 2 bases, with 9 bases between them. The CDR3 has 13 residues. The CDR3 DNA follows: TGTGCCAGCATGTCGGGTGCTGGAAACACCATATATTTT. Translating it yields CASMSGAGNTIYF.

This clone was found once. This chain connects TRBV6-5 to TRBJ2-7, with 8 bases aligning to TRBD1. The length of the CDR3 is 15 residues. The V and J ends lost 6 bases and 2 bases, in that order; junction bases with no gene match: 9. Germline values: CDR1 MNHEY, CDR2 SVGAGI. The CDR3 DNA follows: TGTGCCAGCAGGCCCCCCGGGACAGGCACCTACGAGCAGTACTTC. The encoded protein is CASRPPGTGTYEQYF.

The chain employs TRBV7-3 and TRBJ2-5; perhaps TRBD2 as D (5 bases). CDR1 and CDR2 from the germline V gene are SGHTA and FQGTGA. Between the trimmed V and J ends, which lost 5 bases and 5 bases, there was a span of 18 bases. The CDR3 sequence is 15 residues long. Here the CDR3 DNA reads TGTGCCAGCAGCCCCCGGGGAGCAGGCAGGGAGACCCAGTACTTC. This translates into CASSPRGAGRETQYF.

This clone was picked up a small number of times. The rearrangement links TRBV5-4 to TRBJ2-7; D possibly corresponds to TRBD1 (6 bases). Trimming pared 3 bases from V and 3 bases from J, leaving 13 bases between. The CDR3 is 14 residues long. Germline-derived CDR1 and CDR2 are SGHNT and YYREEE (reference sequence). The CDR3 DNA is TGTGCCAGCAGCTGGGACACCGGCATCTACGAGCAGTACTTC. Translated: CASSWDTGIYEQYF.

The V and J genes are TRBV12-5 and TRBJ2-7; TRBD2 might be the D (6 bases). This CDR3 is 13 amino acids long. V dropped 1 base and J dropped 5 bases, with 9 bases sitting between them. Per germline, CDR1 LGHNT and CDR2 FRNRAP. Here the CDR3 DNA reads TGTGCTAGTGGTTTGGGACTAGAGCACGAGCAGTACTTC. Translated: CASGLGLEHEQYF.

This chain links TRBV6-2 or TRBV6-3 with TRBJ2-5, with a weak D call TRBD1 (5 bases). V was shortened by 0 bases and J by 4 bases, with 12 bases between the two germline ends. The CDR3 extends over 15 amino acids. Germline V gene data show CDR1 as MNHEY and CDR2 as SVGEGT. CDR3 in DNA: TGTGCCAGCAGTTACTCGCGCCAGGGTACAGAGACCCAGTACTTC. This encodes CASSYSRQGTETQYF.

The chain employs TRBV5-6 and TRBJ1-2, with a possible D match to TRBD1 (6 bases). The CDR3 loop spans 14 amino acids. V was cut by 4 bases and J by 0 bases, with 10 bases left in between. Germline assignment: CDR1 SGHDT and CDR2 YYEEEE. CDR3 DNA sequence: TGTGCCAGCAGCGGGCAGGGGTCTAACTATGGCTACACCTTC. Protein product: CASSGQGSNYGYTF.

Regarding this clone: This same CDR3 is encoded by further DNA sequences in the sample. J is TRBJ2-7 and V is TRBV12-3 or TRBV12-4, with D uncertain. The CDR3 spans 13 residues. The V and J ends lost 1 base and 1 base respectively, with 5 bases between them. The CDR3 DNA follows: TGTGCCAGCAGTTTAGGAGCTTCCTACGAGCAGTACTTC. It translates to CASSLGASYEQYF.

This clone was detected only once. This chain uses TRBV27 with TRBJ2-2, with 10 bases identical to TRBD1. This CDR3 is built from 15 residues. From germline, CDR1 is MNHEY and CDR2 SMNVEV (reference sequence). Losses at the gene ends were 7 bases for V and 6 bases for J; bases not matched to a gene: 8. The CDR3 coding sequence is TGTGCCAGCACCCGACAGGGGGCGCCCCCCGGGGAGCTGTTTTTT. This sequence encodes CASTRQGAPPGELFF.

The gene calls are TRBV4-3 and TRBJ1-3; D remains ambiguous. V was trimmed by 0 bases and J by 2 bases, leaving 8 bases between them. The CDR3 covers 15 residues. The V gene's germline CDR1 is LGHNA and CDR2 YSLEER. For the CDR3, the DNA is TGCGCCAGCAGCCAAGAGAACAGTCCTGGAAACACCATATATTTT. Its protein product is CASSQENSPGNTIYF.

The rearrangement joins TRBV7-3 to TRBJ2-5, with 7 bases fitting TRBD1. V shed 0 bases and J 5 bases; nucleotides not matched to a gene: 6. CDR1 SGHTA and CDR2 FQGTGA come from the germline V gene. The length of the CDR3 is 15 residues. DNA of the CDR3: TGTGCCAGCAGCTTAACAGGGGGCAGCTTGGAGACCCAGTACTTC. As protein: CASSLTGGSLETQYF.

CDR3 sequence: CASGVGVTDTQYF. Here the CDR3 DNA reads TGTGCCAGCGGGGTGGGAGTCACAGATACGCAGTATTTT. The J gene is TRBJ2-3, the V gene TRBV12-3 or TRBV12-4; tentative D call: TRBD2 (5 bases). Trimming shortened V by 8 bases and J by 2 bases, and 11 bases separated the two germline ends. This CDR3 comprises 13 residues.

The table lists this clone with a count of one. The V gene is TRBV27, the J gene TRBJ2-1; 7 bases map to TRBD2. Looked up from germline, CDR1 is MNHEY and CDR2 is SMNVEV (reference sequence). The V and J ends lost 2 bases and 2 bases, in that order; junction bases with no gene match: 3. This CDR3 has 15 residues. CDR3 coding DNA: TGTGCCAGCAGTTTAAAGGCGGGGGCCTACAATGAGCAGTTCTTC. Encoded protein: CASSLKAGAYNEQFF.

The chain carries TRBV7-3 and TRBJ2-7; possibly TRBD1 for D (5 bases). Trimming shortened V by 2 bases and J by 6 bases, and 14 bases separated the two germline ends. Germline CDR1 reads SGHTA; CDR2 reads FQGTGA. This CDR3 is built from 14 residues. CDR3 protein: CASSLQAGPSEQYF. The CDR3, as DNA: TGTGCCAGCAGCTTACAAGCAGGGCCCTCCGAGCAGTACTTC.